Below are 14 T cell receptor beta chains sequenced from a single sample in a study of regulatory T cells in long-lasting Graves disease (dated by TCRdb to the early 2020s). The time point label, as the study defines it: persistent/refractory GD, antithyroid drugs over 5 years with positive TRAb. For both TCR sequencing and RNA sequencing, RNA was extracted from PBMCs in TRIzol. Libraries were constructed by multiplex PCR. The sequencer was an Illumina HiSeq 4000. iRepertoire HTBI primers and Arm-PCR amplification of CDR3 regions were used to construct TCR beta libraries. The public reads were quality trimmed at Q25 with fastp and then assembled into clones with MiXCR by TCRdb, keeping productive beta chains. Under each unique CDR3 protein, matching rows form one entry showing the most common genes and DNA. Present in this sample are under 450,000 distinct CDR3 sequences, about a quarter of which were seen just once. Clones ranked in the top ten supply roughly 30% of the sample.

The sequenced sample was peripheral blood mononuclear cells (PBMCs), obtained when the disease was refractory, from a patient treated with antithyroid drugs. These receptors originate from a female donor with Graves disease.

The chain employs TRBV6-1 and TRBJ2-7, with TRBD2 identical over 8 bases. CDR1 is MNHNS and CDR2 is SASEGT in the germline V gene. The V segment lost 6 bases and the J segment 4 bases; nucleotides outside the gene matches: 14. This CDR3 region has 16 residues. The CDR3: CASSNNPREGRYEQYF. The CDR3 DNA is TGTGCCAGCAGCAATAATCCACGGGAGGGCCGGTACGAGCAGTACTTC.

This clonotype was detected a few times. V usage is TRBV19 and J usage is TRBJ2-5; TRBD2 aligns across 8 bases. Trimming took 1 base from V and 3 from J; bases not matched to a gene: 7. CDR3 length: 16 residues. The germline CDR1 and CDR2 sequences are LNHDA and SQIVND (reference sequence). CDR3 bases: TGTGCCAGTAGTATAGGAGGTAGCGGGAACAAAGAGACCCAGTACTTC. Translated, it gives CASSIGGSGNKETQYF.

With respect to this clonotype: A single base separates this from a much larger clone, so it may be a read error. V is TRBV29-1 and J is TRBJ2-5, with D perhaps assigned TRBD1 or TRBD2 (5 bases each). This CDR3 is built from 12 residues. The ends were cut back, 3 bases at V and 5 bases at J, with 10 bases in the middle. Germline values: CDR1 SQVTM, CDR2 ANQGSEA. CDR3 nucleotides: TGCAGCGTTGATCACGGGGCGGAGACCCAGTACTTC. This gives the protein CSVDHGAETQYF. Full variable domain (remainder filled in from reference TRBV29-1 and TRBJ2-5): SAVISQKPSRDICQRGTSLTIQCQVDSQVTMMFWYRQQPGQSLTLIATANQGSEATYESGFVIDKFPISRPNLTFSTLTVSNMSPEDSSIYLCSVDHGAETQYFGPGTRLLVL.

The chain uses TRBV20-1 and TRBJ2-3; 9 nucleotides line up with TRBD2. Per the germline V gene, CDR1 is DFQATT and CDR2 is SNEGSKA (reference sequence). The V segment lost 3 bases and the J segment 1 base; nucleotides outside the gene matches: 14. This CDR3 comprises 18 residues. In nucleotides, the CDR3 is TGCAGTGCTAGCAGCCCTAGCGGGGACTTTTTTCGCACAGATACGCAGTATTTT. Protein sequence: CSASSPSGDFFRTDTQYF.

This clonotype was picked up a small number of times. The V gene is TRBV19, the J gene TRBJ1-5; no reliable D call. Trimming pared 2 bases from V and 1 base from J, leaving 6 bases between. The CDR3 has 14 residues. CDR1 and CDR2 (germline): LNHDA, SQIVND (reference sequence). DNA for the CDR3: TGTGCCAGTAGTATAACTGGGAGCAATCAGCCCCAGCATTTT. It translates to CASSITGSNQPQHF.

This chain joins TRBV7-3 and TRBJ2-4; TRBD1 matches 11 bases. Germline loops: CDR1 SGHTA, CDR2 FQGTGA. The CDR3 length is 17 residues. Germline trimming cut 4 bases from V and 0 bases from J; bases unmatched to any gene: 5. CDR3 nucleotide sequence: TGTGCCAGCAGCTCGGACAGGGGGCGTCTAGCCAAAAACATTCAGTACTTC. It encodes CASSSDRGRLAKNIQYF.

V gene TRBV13 combines with J gene TRBJ2-7; D not certain. This CDR3 has 13 residues. Trimming removed 8 bases at V and 3 bases at J, with 14 bases between. Germline CDR1 reads PRHDT; CDR2 reads FYEKMQ (reference sequence). CDR3 region: CASSSGRNYEQYF. Here the CDR3 DNA reads TGTGCCAGCTCCTCCGGGCGTAACTACGAGCAGTACTTC.

In this sample, this clonotype turned up many times. The chain combines TRBV6-1 with TRBJ1-2; D is unclear. The CDR3 has 13 amino acids. V lost 4 bases, J lost 4 bases, and 10 bases lay in between. The V gene's germline CDR1 is MNHNS and CDR2 SASEGT. DNA for the CDR3: TGTGCCAGCAGTGGGGCTCGGAGCTATGGCTACACCTTC. Its translation: CASSGARSYGYTF.

In this sample, this clonotype turned up many times. This chain joins TRBV11-2 and TRBJ2-5; TRBD2 matches at 7 bases. The length of the CDR3 is 14 residues. After removal of 1 base from V and 1 base from J, the junction contained 0 bases not matched to a gene. The V gene's germline CDR1 is SGHAT and CDR2 FQNNGV. This chain's CDR3 is CASSLAGGQETQYF. The CDR3 DNA is TGTGCCAGCAGCTTAGCGGGAGGCCAAGAGACCCAGTACTTC.

The rearrangement links TRBV7-9 to TRBJ2-7, with a possible D match to TRBD1 (6 bases). The germline V gene encodes CDR1 SEHNR and CDR2 FQNEAQ (reference sequence). The CDR3 runs 14 residues. Trimming pared 5 bases from V and 0 bases from J, leaving 11 bases between. The CDR3 nucleotides are TGTGCCAGCAGCCGGGACACCGCCTCCTACGAGCAGTACTTC. It encodes CASSRDTASYEQYF.

This clonotype occurred many times. The gene calls are TRBV7-8 and TRBJ2-7; D not resolved. This CDR3 is built from 14 residues. CDR1 is SGHVS, CDR2 FQNEAQ, per germline. The V gene lost 4 bases and the J gene lost 5 bases, with 15 bases spanning the gap. The DNA of the CDR3 is TGTGCCAGCAGCTCGAGTCGACTCCCCAACGAGCAGTACTTC. Translated, it gives CASSSSRLPNEQYF.

This clonotype was seen many times. The chain links TRBV28 to TRBJ2-7; no definite D call. The length of the CDR3 is 14 residues. The germline V gene encodes CDR1 MDHEN and CDR2 SYDVKM. V gave up 2 bases and J gave up 2 bases, with 10 bases separating them. This CDR3 reads CASSLPRLPYEQYF. The CDR3 region has the DNA TGTGCCAGCAGTTTACCCAGGCTTCCCTACGAGCAGTACTTC.

This clonotype was recorded a few times. The J gene is TRBJ2-2, the V gene TRBV5-6; maybe TRBD1 (6 bases). The germline CDR1 and CDR2 sequences are SGHDT and YYEEEE. V lost 5 bases and J 5 bases, leaving 13 bases between the germline ends. CDR3 length equals 14 residues. This CDR3 reads CASRQQGLTGELFF. The CDR3 nucleotides read TGTGCCAGCAGGCAACAGGGATTGACCGGGGAGCTGTTTTTT. The complete variable domain, with remaining parts taken from reference TRBV5-6 and TRBJ2-2, reads DAGVTQSPTHLIKTRGQQVTLRCSPKSGHDTVSWYQQALGQGPQFIFQYYEEEERQRGNFPDRFSGHQFPNYSSELNVNALLLGDSALYLCASRQQGLTGELFFGEGSRLTVL.

This clonotype was observed at least ten times. This rearrangement joins TRBV2 to TRBJ1-4; D remains unclear. This CDR3 is built from 15 residues. Germline loops: CDR1 SNHLY, CDR2 FYNNEI. V was clipped by 6 bases and J by 2 bases, with 13 bases between them. CDR3 amino acids: CASSSGRTTNEKLFF. Written as DNA, the CDR3 is TGTGCCAGCAGCTCCGGACGCACTACTAATGAAAAACTGTTTTTT.